Listed below are T cell receptor beta chains from one sample, sequenced in a study of shared clonotypes between healthy human individuals. Sequencing used immunoSEQ multiplex PCR; TCRdb keeps in-frame clones, though not all of them. The data contain about 2.3 million clones, approximately 95% of them seen just once; the ten biggest clones take up under 0.45%. The sequencing input was naive CD4+ T cells from PBMCs. These TCRs come from a man aged 18 to 29 in good health. Some clones in this sample may be carry-over from other donors' samples. Both conserved end residues are part of each CDR3. The D gene is left open where the match is weak. Size is omitted from some rows. Given values are once, few, many or a class for expanded clones.

clone size	J gene	V gene	D gene	CDR3 DNA	CDR3 protein
NA	TRBJ2-7	TRBV29-1	NA	TGCAGCGTTGAGAGCAGGGACGAGCAGTACTTC	CSVESRDEQYF
NA	TRBJ2-5	TRBV28	TRBD2	TGTGCCAGCAGTTTTACTAGCGGGACCAGCCAGGGGTGGGAGACCCAGTACTTC	CASSFTSGTSQGWETQYF
NA	TRBJ2-3	TRBV5-1	NA	TGCGCCAGCAGCCAAGGGACGGAACGTACAGATACGCAGTATTTT	CASSQGTERTDTQYF
NA	TRBJ1-1	TRBV7-3	NA	TGTGCCAGCAGCTTAAGTGGCAGGGGTGGGACTGAAGCTTTCTTT	CASSLSGRGGTEAFF
NA	TRBJ1-2	TRBV6-1	NA	TGTGCCAGCAGTCTCGGGGGATCTAACTATGGCTACACCTTC	CASSLGGSNYGYTF
NA	TRBJ2-3	TRBV28	NA	TGTGCCAGCAGTTTTCCCGGGACTCCATCGCAGTATTTT	CASSFPGTPSQYF
NA	TRBJ1-1	TRBV10-3	TRBD1	TGTGCCACCACCGAAACGGGGACAGGGGACACTGAAGCTTTCTTT	CATTETGTGDTEAFF
NA	TRBJ2-7	TRBV7-2	TRBD1	TGTGCCAGCAGCTTAGGACAGGGGAGTTTTAGCGAGCAGTACTTC	CASSLGQGSFSEQYF
NA	TRBJ2-3	TRBV7-9	TRBD2	TGTGCCAGCAGCCCCCGGACTAGCGGCCTCACAGATACGCAGTATTTT	CASSPRTSGLTDTQYF
NA	TRBJ2-2	TRBV9	NA	TGTGCCAGCAGCGAACCAGGGTCATCCGGGGAGCTGTTTTTT	CASSEPGSSGELFF
NA	TRBJ2-6	TRBV28	NA	TGTGCCAGCAGTTTAACGCCGGGCCCTGGGGCCAACGTCCTGACTTTC	CASSLTPGPGANVLTF
NA	TRBJ1-2	TRBV6-6	NA	TGTGCCAGCAGCCCGGGCCCAGGGGAGAACTATGGCTACACCTTC	CASSPGPGENYGYTF
once	TRBJ1-3	TRBV30	NA	TGTGCCTGGAGTGTTGGCAGGTCCTCTGGAAACACCATATATTTT	CAWSVGRSSGNTIYF
NA	TRBJ1-2	TRBV4-2	TRBD1	TGTGCCAGCAGCCAAGAACCGACAGGGGTCCTCGCCTATGGCTACACCTTC	CASSQEPTGVLAYGYTF
NA	TRBJ2-7	TRBV6-5	NA	TGTGCCAGCAGTACACCGGGACTCACCCCCGAGCAGTACTTC	CASSTPGLTPEQYF
NA	TRBJ2-1	TRBV30	NA	TGTGCCTGGAGTGCTTGGGGGTCCTACAATGAGCAGTTCTTC	CAWSAWGSYNEQFF
NA	TRBJ2-5	TRBV10-3	NA	TGTGCCATCAAGGGTCAGGGTTCGGAAGAGACCCAGTACTTC	CAIKGQGSEETQYF
NA	TRBJ2-6	TRBV28	NA	TGTGCCACCGGGGGGCCTAGGTCGACTGGGGCCAACGTCCTGACTTTC	CATGGPRSTGANVLTF
NA	TRBJ2-7	TRBV28	TRBD2	TGTGCCAGCAGTTTTCCCGGACTAGCTAGGCAGTACTTC	CASSFPGLARQYF
NA	TRBJ2-7	TRBV4-3	TRBD2	TGCGCCAGCAGCCAAGAAGGGGACTACTACGAGCAGTACTTC	CASSQEGDYYEQYF
NA	TRBJ2-2	TRBV11-3	NA	TGTGCCAGCAGCTTAAGGGGAACAGGGTACCCGGACACCGGGGAGCTGTTTTTT	CASSLRGTGYPDTGELFF
NA	TRBJ2-5	TRBV7-8	TRBD1	TGTGCCAGCAGCTTACCCGGGACAGGGGGCGGAGAGACCCAGTACTTC	CASSLPGTGGGETQYF
NA	TRBJ2-7	TRBV11-2	TRBD1	TGTGCCAGCAGCTTAGATGACAGGGGAGCCTACGAGCAGTACTTC	CASSLDDRGAYEQYF
NA	TRBJ2-1	TRBV5-6	NA	TGTGCCAGCAGCCCAGACTGGGACAATGAGCAGTTCTTC	CASSPDWDNEQFF
NA	TRBJ1-2	TRBV27	NA	TGTGCCAGCAGTCCGACGTCTTACATCAATGGCTACACCTTC	CASSPTSYINGYTF
NA	TRBJ2-5	TRBV7-2	TRBD1	TGTGCCAGCAGCCCCATGGGCAGGGGGCGCGGAGAGACCCAGTACTTC	CASSPMGRGRGETQYF
NA	TRBJ1-5	TRBV5-6	NA	TGTGCCAGCAGCCAAAAGCCAATAAATCAGCCCCAGCATTTT	CASSQKPINQPQHF
NA	TRBJ1-1	TRBV5-4	TRBD1	TGTGCCAGCAGCTTGGCCGGGGGGACAGGGGGCACTGAAGCTTTCTTT	CASSLAGGTGGTEAFF
NA	TRBJ2-2	TRBV5-4	NA	TGTGCCAGCAGCTTGAAGTCGGGACCGAACACCGGGGAGCTGTTTTTT	CASSLKSGPNTGELFF
NA	TRBJ2-1	TRBV6-5	TRBD1	TGTGCCAGCAGTTACCCGAACAGGGGGGCTGAGCAGTTCTTC	CASSYPNRGAEQFF
NA	TRBJ2-7	TRBV11-2	NA	TGTGCCAGCAGCCGCGGGACGGGCAGCTCCTACGAGCAGTACTTC	CASSRGTGSSYEQYF
NA	TRBJ1-1	TRBV5-4	NA	TGTGCCAGCAGCCCGGGACTCATGAACACTGAAGCTTTCTTT	CASSPGLMNTEAFF
NA	TRBJ2-2	TRBV27	NA	TGTGCCAGCAGTCAAGACAGGGCGCCGGGGGGCACCGGGGAGCTGTTTTTT	CASSQDRAPGGTGELFF
NA	TRBJ2-1	TRBV30	NA	TGTGCCTCGAGCTCCTACAATGAGCAGTTCTTC	CASSSYNEQFF
NA	TRBJ1-3	TRBV9	NA	TGTGCCAGTTCCCGGGGGGACAACTCTGGAAACACCATATATTTT	CASSRGDNSGNTIYF
NA	TRBJ2-7	TRBV5-6	NA	TGTGCCAGCAGCTCCGGGCCGCCCGGTGGCGAGCAGTACTTC	CASSSGPPGGEQYF
NA	TRBJ2-2	TRBV28	NA	TGTGCCATCCTTTCGGGGGCTGTAGGGACCGGGGAGCTGTTTTTT	CAILSGAVGTGELFF
NA	TRBJ2-5	TRBV5-1	NA	TGCGCCAGCAGCGCCCAGGGGCCTCAAGAGACCCAGTACTTC	CASSAQGPQETQYF
NA	TRBJ1-5	TRBV27	TRBD1	TGTGCCAGCAGTCCCGGACAGGGCCGTAATCAGCCCCAGCATTTT	CASSPGQGRNQPQHF
NA	TRBJ2-1	TRBV6-1	TRBD1	TGTGCCAGCTCTGACAGGGGGCTGAAAAATGAGCAGTTCTTC	CASSDRGLKNEQFF
NA	TRBJ1-2	TRBV18	NA	TGTGCCAGCTCACCACGGGGGGTCGATGGCTACACCTTC	CASSPRGVDGYTF
NA	TRBJ2-7	TRBV10-1	NA	TGCGCCAGCAGTGAGCATCCCTCCTACGAGCAGTACTTC	CASSEHPSYEQYF
NA	TRBJ1-5	TRBV21-1	NA	TGTGCCAGCAGCCTCTGGGGACAGCTCAATCAGCCCCAGCATTTT	CASSLWGQLNQPQHF
NA	TRBJ2-1	TRBV7-3	TRBD2	TGTGCCAGCAGCTCCGGGGAGGGCCGGAGGGTCAATGAGCAGTTCTTC	CASSSGEGRRVNEQFF